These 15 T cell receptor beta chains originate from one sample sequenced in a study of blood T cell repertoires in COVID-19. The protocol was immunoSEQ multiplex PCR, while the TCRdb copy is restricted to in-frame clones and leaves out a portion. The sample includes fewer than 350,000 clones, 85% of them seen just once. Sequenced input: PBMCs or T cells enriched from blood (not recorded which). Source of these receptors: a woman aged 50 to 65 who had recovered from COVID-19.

The chain's CDR3 is CAIAQDGGAYETQYF. The CDR3, as DNA: TGTGCCATTGCACAGGATGGGGGGGCTTATGAGACCCAGTACTTC. The V gene is TRBV10-3, the J gene TRBJ2-5, with D maybe TRBD2 (7 bases). V lost 9 bases and J 5 bases, leaving 22 bases between the germline ends. This CDR3 has 15 amino acids. CDR1 is ENHRY, CDR2 SYGVKD, per germline.

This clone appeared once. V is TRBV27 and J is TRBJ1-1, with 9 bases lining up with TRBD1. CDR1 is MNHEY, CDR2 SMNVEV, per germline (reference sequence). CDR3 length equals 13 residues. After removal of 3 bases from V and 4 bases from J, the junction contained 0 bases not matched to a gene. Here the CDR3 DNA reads TGTGCCAGCAGTTTGACAGGGGGCACTGAAGCTTTCTTT. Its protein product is CASSLTGGTEAFF.

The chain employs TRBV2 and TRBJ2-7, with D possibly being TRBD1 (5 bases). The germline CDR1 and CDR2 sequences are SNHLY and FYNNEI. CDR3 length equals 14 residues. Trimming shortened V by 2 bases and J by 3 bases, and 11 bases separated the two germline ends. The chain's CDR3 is CASSEWQGYYEQYF. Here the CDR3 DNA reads TGTGCCAGCAGTGAATGGCAGGGATACTACGAGCAGTACTTC.

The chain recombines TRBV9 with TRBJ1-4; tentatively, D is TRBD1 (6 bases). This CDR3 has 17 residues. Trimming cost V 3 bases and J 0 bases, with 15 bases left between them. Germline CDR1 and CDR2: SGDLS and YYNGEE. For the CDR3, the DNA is TGTGCCAGCAGCGCCAACAGGGATTTTGCAACTAATGAAAAACTGTTTTTT. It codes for CASSANRDFATNEKLFF.

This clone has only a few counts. The CDR3 reads CASSLARRRLNYEQYF. CDR3 DNA sequence: TGTGCCAGCAGTTTAGCTCGGCGCCGACTGAACTACGAGCAGTACTTC. The chain is built from TRBV27 and TRBJ2-7; no clear D. Germline V gives CDR1 MNHEY, CDR2 SMNVEV (reference sequence). The CDR3 has 16 amino acids. Trimming shortened V by 2 bases and J by 3 bases, and 17 bases separated the two germline ends.

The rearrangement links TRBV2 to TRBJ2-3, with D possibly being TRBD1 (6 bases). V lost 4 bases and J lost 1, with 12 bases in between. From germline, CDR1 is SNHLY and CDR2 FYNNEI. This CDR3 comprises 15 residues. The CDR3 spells CASSVRGWGTDTQYF. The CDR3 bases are TGTGCCAGCAGTGTCAGGGGCTGGGGCACAGATACGCAGTATTTT.

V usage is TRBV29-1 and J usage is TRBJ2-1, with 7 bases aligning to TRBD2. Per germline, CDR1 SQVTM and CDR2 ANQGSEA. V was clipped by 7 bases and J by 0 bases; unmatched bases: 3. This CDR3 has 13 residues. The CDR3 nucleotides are TGCAGCGGGCGGGAGAGCTCCTACAATGAGCAGTTCTTC. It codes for CSGRESSYNEQFF.

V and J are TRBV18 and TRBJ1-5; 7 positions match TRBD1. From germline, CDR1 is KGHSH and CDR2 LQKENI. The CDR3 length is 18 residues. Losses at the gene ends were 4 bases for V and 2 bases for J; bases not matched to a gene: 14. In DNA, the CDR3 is TGTGCCAGCTCACGCGGCGGCATCGCCGGGACAGGCAATCAGCCCCAGCATTTT. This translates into CASSRGGIAGTGNQPQHF. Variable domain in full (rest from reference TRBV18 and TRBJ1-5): NAGVMQNPRHLVRRRGQEARLRCSPMKGHSHVYWYRQLPEEGLKFMVYLQKENIIDESGMPKERFSAEFPKEGPSILRIQQVVRGDSAAYFCASSRGGIAGTGNQPQHFGDGTRLSIL.

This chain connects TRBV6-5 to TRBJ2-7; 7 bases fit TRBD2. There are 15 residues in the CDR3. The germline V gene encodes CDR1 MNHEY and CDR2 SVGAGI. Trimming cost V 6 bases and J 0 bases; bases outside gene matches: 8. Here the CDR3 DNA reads TGTGCCAGCAGCGGGGGGACGTCCTCCTCCTACGAGCAGTACTTC. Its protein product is CASSGGTSSSYEQYF.

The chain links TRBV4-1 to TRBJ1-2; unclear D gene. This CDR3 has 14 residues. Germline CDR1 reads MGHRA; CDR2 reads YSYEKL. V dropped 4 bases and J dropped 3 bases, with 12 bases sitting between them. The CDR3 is CASSPQREDYGYTF. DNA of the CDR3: TGCGCCAGCAGCCCCCAGAGGGAGGACTATGGCTACACCTTC.

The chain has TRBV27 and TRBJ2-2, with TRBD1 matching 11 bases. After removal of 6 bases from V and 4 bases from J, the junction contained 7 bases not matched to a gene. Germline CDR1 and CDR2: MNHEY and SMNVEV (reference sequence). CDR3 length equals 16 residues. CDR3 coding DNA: TGTGCCAGCAGGAAGGGGGACAGGGGGTTCACCGGGGAGCTGTTTTTT. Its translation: CASRKGDRGFTGELFF.

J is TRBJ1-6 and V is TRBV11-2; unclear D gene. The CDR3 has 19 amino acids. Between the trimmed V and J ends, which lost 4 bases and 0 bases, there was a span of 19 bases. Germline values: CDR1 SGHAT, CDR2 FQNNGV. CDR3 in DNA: TGTGCCAGCAGCTACCGATATCGGGAGAGAGGCTCCTATAATTCACCCCTCCACTTT. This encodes CASSYRYRERGSYNSPLHF.

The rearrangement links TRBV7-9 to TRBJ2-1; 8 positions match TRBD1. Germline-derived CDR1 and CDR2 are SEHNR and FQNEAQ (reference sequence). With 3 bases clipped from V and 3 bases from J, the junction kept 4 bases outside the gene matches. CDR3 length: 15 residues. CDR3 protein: CASSFRDRNYNEQFF. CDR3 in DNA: TGTGCCAGCAGCTTCCGGGACAGGAACTACAATGAGCAGTTCTTC.

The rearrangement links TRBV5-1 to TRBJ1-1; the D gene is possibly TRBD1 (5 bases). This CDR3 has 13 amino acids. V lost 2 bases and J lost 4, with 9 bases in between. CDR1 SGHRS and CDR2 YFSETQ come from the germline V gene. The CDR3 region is CASSFSRATEAFF. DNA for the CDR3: TGCGCCAGCAGCTTTTCCAGGGCCACTGAAGCTTTCTTT. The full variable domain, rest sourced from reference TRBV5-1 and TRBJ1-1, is KAGVTQTPRYLIKTRGQQVTLSCSPISGHRSVSWYQQTPGQGLQFLFEYFSETQRNKGNFPGRFSGRQFSNSRSEMNVSTLELGDSALYLCASSFSRATEAFFGQGTRLTVV.

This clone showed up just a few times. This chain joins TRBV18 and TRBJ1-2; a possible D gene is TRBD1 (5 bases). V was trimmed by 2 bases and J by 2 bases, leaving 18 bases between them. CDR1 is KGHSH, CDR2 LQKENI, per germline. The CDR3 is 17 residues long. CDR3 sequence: CASSPSGGRGRNYGYTF. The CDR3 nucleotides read TGTGCCAGCTCACCATCAGGTGGGCGGGGACGCAACTATGGCTACACCTTC.